The clone carrying this TCR beta chain was counted once. This sample is drawn from a study of blood T cell repertoires in COVID-19. On the study more broadly: Acute-phase and convalescent COVID-19 samples originated in the United States, Italy and Spain.

Study processing details: Researchers report that nucleated cell counts were estimated from reference gene primer amplification. Some clones are missing from TCRdb's copy, which holds only in-frame ones; the method was immunoSEQ multiplex PCR. That table furnishes V, J and clone size, whereas the DNA furnished D and trimming. Altogether roughly 220,000 clones are present, about 86% being singletons, with the ten largest covering about 4.1%. Sequencing used PBMCs or T cells enriched from blood (not recorded which). This TCR was recovered from a woman aged 40 to 50 with acute COVID-19.

The CDR3 DNA reads as TGTGCCAGCAGTCCTTACTTACCAGGGGCCCCGGTGAGAGGCTACACCTTC. This encodes CASSPYLPGAPVRGYTF. This chain connects TRBV27 to TRBJ1-2, with D perhaps TRBD1 (6 bases). V was trimmed by 5 bases and J by 8 bases, leaving 27 bases between them. The germline V gene has CDR1 MNHEY and CDR2 SMNVEV (reference sequence). CDR3 length equals 17 residues.